A selection of T cell receptor beta chains follows, all from one sample in a study of blood T cell repertoires in COVID-19. Profiled with immunoSEQ multiplex PCR; TCRdb holds only in-frame clones, not every one. Of a few hundred thousand clones in the sample, 80% to 85% were seen once. Source material: peripheral blood. The receptors were sampled from a woman aged 55-75 years with acute or convalescent COVID-19. Both conserved end residues are part of each CDR3. The D gene is left open where the match is weak. Rows may omit the clone size; those that give it use once, few, many or a size class.

v_call	j_call	clone_size	d_call	cdr3_nt	cdr3_aa
TRBV18	TRBJ2-1	once	TRBD2	TGTGCCAGCTCACCACGGCTAGCGGGCCACGGTGTCTACAATGAGCAGTTCTTC	CASSPRLAGHGVYNEQFF
TRBV7-2	TRBJ2-2	few	TRBD2	TGTGCCAGCAGCCCCAGGGAGGCTAGCGGGGTTACCGGGGAGCTGTTTTTT	CASSPREASGVTGELFF
TRBV3-1/TRBV3-2	TRBJ1-2	-	TRBD1	TGTGCCAGCAGCCAAGACAGGGGGCGAAAAAAGGATGGCTACACCTTC	CASSQDRGRKKDGYTF
TRBV29-1	TRBJ2-5	-	-	TGCAGCGTTCTCCGAGCAGGGATCATAGAGACCCAGTACTTC	CSVLRAGIIETQYF
TRBV6-5	TRBJ1-1	-	TRBD1	TGTGCCAGCAGTCTACAGGGGGCCGGGACTGAAGCTTTCTTT	CASSLQGAGTEAFF
TRBV10-3	TRBJ1-1	few	-	TGTGCCATCAGTGATAAACAGGTAGGAAAGACTGAAGCTTTCTTT	CAISDKQVGKTEAFF
TRBV5-6	TRBJ2-1	-	-	TGTGCCAGCAGCTTGGATCCGGCAGCGGCCTATGAGCAGTTCTTC	CASSLDPAAAYEQFF
TRBV11-2	TRBJ2-5	-	TRBD2	TGTGCCAGCAGCTTCGATTGGCGGGAGGAGACCCAGTACTTC	CASSFDWREETQYF
TRBV5-1	TRBJ1-1	-	-	TGCGCCAGCAGCGTAACAGTGAACACTGAAGCTTTCTTT	CASSVTVNTEAFF
TRBV4-2	TRBJ1-4	-	-	TGTGCCAGCAGCCAAGATCCCCGCTCAGGGATCGTAAAACTGTTTTTT	CASSQDPRSGIVKLFF
TRBV30	TRBJ1-1	-	-	TGTGCCTGGAGTTTCGGGGGGTACACTGAAGCTTTCTTT	CAWSFGGYTEAFF
TRBV18	TRBJ1-2	-	TRBD1	TGTGCCAGCTGGACAGGGGGCGCCGTTTTTGGCTACACCTTC	CASWTGGAVFGYTF
TRBV14	TRBJ1-3	-	-	TGTGCCAGCAGCCATGGGAGGCGCACTTCCTCTGGAAACACCATATATTTT	CASSHGRRTSSGNTIYF
TRBV18	TRBJ2-1	few	-	TGTGCCAGCTCTGAAGGCCGGAGGGATGAGCAGTTCTTC	CASSEGRRDEQFF
TRBV30	TRBJ1-1	-	-	TGTGCCTGGAAGGGGTACGGGCCCACTGAAGCTTTCTTT	CAWKGYGPTEAFF
TRBV30	TRBJ1-3	-	-	TGTGCCTGGAGCCCCCGTGAGGGAAACACCATATATTTT	CAWSPREGNTIYF
TRBV18	TRBJ1-3	-	TRBD1	TGTGCCAGCTCACCCTCGGGACAGGGCGCGGGAAACACCATATATTTT	CASSPSGQGAGNTIYF
TRBV7-2	TRBJ2-5	-	-	TGTGCCAGCAGCCACCAGACGGGGGTACAAGAGACCCAGTACTTC	CASSHQTGVQETQYF
TRBV12-3/TRBV12-4	TRBJ2-5	-	TRBD2	TGTGCCAGCAGGGCGGGACTAGGGGAGACCCAGTACTTC	CASRAGLGETQYF
TRBV30	TRBJ1-2	once	-	TGTGCCTGGGCGGGAGCCCGGGGTTATGGCTACACCTTC	CAWAGARGYGYTF
TRBV30	TRBJ1-5	-	TRBD1	TGTGCCTGGAGTGTTCAGGGGGCTTACGGAAATCAGCCCCAGCATTTT	CAWSVQGAYGNQPQHF
TRBV27	TRBJ1-5	-	-	TGTGCCACAGGACAGTTATATCAGCCCCAGCATTTT	CATGQLYQPQHF
TRBV9	TRBJ1-2	-	TRBD1	TGTGCCAGCAGCGTAGACGGGGACAGGGGTTTTGGTGGCTACACCTTC	CASSVDGDRGFGGYTF
TRBV4-3	TRBJ2-5	-	-	TGCGCCAGCAGCCAAGATAGTTCTAGCCGTCAGGAGACCCAGTACTTC	CASSQDSSSRQETQYF
TRBV7-2	TRBJ1-5	-	-	TGTGCCAGCAGCTTCACGGGGTTTTCCAATCAGCCCCAGCATTTT	CASSFTGFSNQPQHF
TRBV15	TRBJ1-2	-	TRBD1	TGTGCCACCAGCAGAGAGGGAAGGAGGACAGGGGGAGTAGTAGATGGCTACACCTTC	CATSREGRRTGGVVDGYTF
TRBV5-1	TRBJ1-1	-	TRBD1	TGCGCCAGCAGCGGAAGGACAGGGGGTGAAAGGAACACTGAAGCTTTCTTT	CASSGRTGGERNTEAFF
TRBV9	TRBJ1-4	-	-	TGTGCCAGCAGCGCCTCAGGGGTTACTAATGAAAAACTGTTTTTT	CASSASGVTNEKLFF
TRBV7-6	TRBJ2-7	-	TRBD2	TGTGCCAGCAGCGCCCTTGGGGGGGTCGAGCAGTACTTC	CASSALGGVEQYF
TRBV6-2/TRBV6-3	TRBJ1-2	-	-	TGTGCCAGCAGTTACAGAGGAGGGTGGTATGGCTACACCTTC	CASSYRGGWYGYTF
TRBV4-2	TRBJ1-4	few	TRBD1	TGTGCCAGCAGCGGGAAGAGGGGGCCTAATGAAAAACTGTTTTTT	CASSGKRGPNEKLFF
TRBV4-1	TRBJ1-1	-	-	TGCGCCAGCAGCCACGGCGCGCGGGAAGCTTTCTTT	CASSHGAREAFF
TRBV19	TRBJ1-4	-	TRBD1	TGTGCCACCGCCGGGACAGGGAACGAAAAACTGTTTTTT	CATAGTGNEKLFF
TRBV18	TRBJ2-7	-	TRBD2	TGTGCCAGCTCACCACCGAGGTCAACTAGCGGGCCCCACGAGCAGTACTTC	CASSPPRSTSGPHEQYF
TRBV9	TRBJ2-1	-	TRBD2	TGTGCCAGCAGCGTAGATCCGGGGGGAAACAATGAGCAGTTCTTC	CASSVDPGGNNEQFF
TRBV18	TRBJ2-3	few	TRBD2	TGTGCCAGCTCACCAAGGAGGACTAGCGGGGGCACAGATACGCAGTATTTT	CASSPRRTSGGTDTQYF
TRBV7-6	TRBJ2-2	-	TRBD2	TGTGCCAGCAGCGAAAGAGGTCTAGCGGGGGCTGGCGCCGGGGAGCTGTTTTTT	CASSERGLAGAGAGELFF